This entry concerns a single T cell receptor beta chain. Researchers ran the PCR with 60 Vbeta and 13 Jbeta primers. Profiling relied on immunoSEQ multiplex PCR, and the TCRdb table lists in-frame clones only, not all of them. This sample yields more than 50,000 clones, of which 55% to 85% are seen a single time; 30% to 40% belongs to the top ten. The sample is drawn from a study of cytomegalovirus exposure and HLA in healthy donors. The CDR3 runs to 16 residues. Germline values: CDR1 SGDLS, CDR2 YYNGEE. V lost 0 bases and J 8 bases, leaving 18 bases between the germline ends. The chain is built from TRBV9 and TRBJ1-5, with D possibly TRBD1 on 5 matching bases. The receptor comes from a man aged 40-55 years in good health and CMV-seropositive. The sequencing sample was made of PBMCs. The CDR3 DNA reads as TGTGCCAGCAGCGTAGCTTCTGGGCAGGGAAATGAGCCCCAGCATTTT. Its translation is CASSVASGQGNEPQHF.